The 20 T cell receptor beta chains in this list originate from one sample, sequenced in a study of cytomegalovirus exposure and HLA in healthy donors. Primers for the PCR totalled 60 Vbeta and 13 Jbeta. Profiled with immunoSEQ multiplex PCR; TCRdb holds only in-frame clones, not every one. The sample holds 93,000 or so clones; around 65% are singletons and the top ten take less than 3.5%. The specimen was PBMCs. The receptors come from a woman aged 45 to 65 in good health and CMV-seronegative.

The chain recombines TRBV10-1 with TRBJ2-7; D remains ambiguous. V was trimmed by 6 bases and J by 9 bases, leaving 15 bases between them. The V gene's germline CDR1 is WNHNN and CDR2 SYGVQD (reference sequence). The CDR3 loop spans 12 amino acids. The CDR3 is CASSTARSAQYF. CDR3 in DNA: TGCGCCAGCAGCACCGCCAGGTCTGCGCAGTACTTC.

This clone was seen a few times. CDR3 nucleotides: TGTGCCAGCAGCCCTAGTAGGAGGGCTGAAGCTTTCTTT. Translated: CASSPSRRAEAFF. This sequence joins TRBV5-8 and TRBJ1-1; D not certain. The CDR3 is 13 amino acids. Germline CDR1 is SGHTS and CDR2 is YDEGEE. With 4 bases removed from V and 6 bases from J, the gap between germline ends came to 13 bases.

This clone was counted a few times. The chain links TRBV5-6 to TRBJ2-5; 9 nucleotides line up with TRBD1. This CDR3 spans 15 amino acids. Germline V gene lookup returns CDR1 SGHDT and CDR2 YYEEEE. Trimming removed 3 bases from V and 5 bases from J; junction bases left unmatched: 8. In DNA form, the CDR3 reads TGTGCCAGCAGCTCGACCGGGACAGGGACGGAGACCCAGTACTTC. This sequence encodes CASSSTGTGTETQYF.

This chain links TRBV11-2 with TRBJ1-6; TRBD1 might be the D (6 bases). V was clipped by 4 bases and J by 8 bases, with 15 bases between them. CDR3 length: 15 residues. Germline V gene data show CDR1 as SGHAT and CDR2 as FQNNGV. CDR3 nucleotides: TGTGCCAGCAGCTCCTTACAGGGAGGGGATTCACCCCTCCACTTT. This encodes CASSSLQGGDSPLHF.

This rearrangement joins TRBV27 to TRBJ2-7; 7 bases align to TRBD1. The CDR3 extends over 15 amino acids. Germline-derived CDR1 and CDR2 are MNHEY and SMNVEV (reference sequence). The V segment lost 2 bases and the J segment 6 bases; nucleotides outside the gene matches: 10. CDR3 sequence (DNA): TGTGCCAGCAGTTTAGGGGTCACAGGGGCTGGCGAGCAGTACTTC. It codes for CASSLGVTGAGEQYF.

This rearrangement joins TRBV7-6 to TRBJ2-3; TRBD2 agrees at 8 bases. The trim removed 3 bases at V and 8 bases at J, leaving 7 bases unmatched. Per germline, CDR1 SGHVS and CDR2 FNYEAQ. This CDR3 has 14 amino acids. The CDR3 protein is CASSLNSGVGTQYF. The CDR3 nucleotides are TGTGCCAGCAGCTTGAATAGCGGGGTGGGTACGCAGTATTTT.

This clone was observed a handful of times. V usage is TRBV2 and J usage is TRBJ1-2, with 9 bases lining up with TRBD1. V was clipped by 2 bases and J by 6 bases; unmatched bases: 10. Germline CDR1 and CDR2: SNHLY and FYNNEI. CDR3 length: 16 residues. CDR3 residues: CASSETGGPYSDGYTF. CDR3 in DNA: TGTGCCAGCAGTGAAACAGGGGGCCCATACTCTGATGGCTACACCTTC.

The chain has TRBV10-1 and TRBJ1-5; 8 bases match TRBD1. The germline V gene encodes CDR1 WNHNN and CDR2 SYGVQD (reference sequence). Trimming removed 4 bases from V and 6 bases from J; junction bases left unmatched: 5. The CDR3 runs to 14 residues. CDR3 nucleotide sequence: TGCGCCAGCAGTGTGACAGGGGCCGGTCAGCCCCAGCATTTT. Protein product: CASSVTGAGQPQHF.

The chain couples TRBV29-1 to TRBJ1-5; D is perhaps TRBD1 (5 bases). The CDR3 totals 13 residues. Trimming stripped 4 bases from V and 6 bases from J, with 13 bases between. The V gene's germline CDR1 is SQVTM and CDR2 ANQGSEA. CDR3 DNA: TGCAGCGTTGTGGACGCCGGGGGTCAGCCCCAGCATTTT. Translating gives CSVVDAGGQPQHF.

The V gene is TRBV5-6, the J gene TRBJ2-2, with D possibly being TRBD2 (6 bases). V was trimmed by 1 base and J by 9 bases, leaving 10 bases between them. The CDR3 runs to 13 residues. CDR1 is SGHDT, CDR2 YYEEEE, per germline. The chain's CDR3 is CASSLSSARELFF. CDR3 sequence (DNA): TGTGCCAGCAGCTTGTCTAGCGCCCGGGAGCTGTTTTTT.

CDR3 loop: CASKGQGGQPQHF. The CDR3 coding sequence is TGTGCCAGTAAAGGACAGGGCGGTCAGCCCCAGCATTTT. The chain couples TRBV19 to TRBJ1-5, with 8 bases lining up with TRBD1. This CDR3 is 13 amino acids long. From germline, CDR1 is LNHDA and CDR2 SQIVND (reference sequence). Trimming removed 7 bases from V and 6 bases from J; junction bases left unmatched: 5.

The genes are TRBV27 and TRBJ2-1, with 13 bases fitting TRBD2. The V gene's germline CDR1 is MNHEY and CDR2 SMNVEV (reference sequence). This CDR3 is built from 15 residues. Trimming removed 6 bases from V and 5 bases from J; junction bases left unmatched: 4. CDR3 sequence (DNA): TGTGCCAGCAGGGGGACTAGCGGGAACCACAATGAGCAGTTCTTC. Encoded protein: CASRGTSGNHNEQFF.

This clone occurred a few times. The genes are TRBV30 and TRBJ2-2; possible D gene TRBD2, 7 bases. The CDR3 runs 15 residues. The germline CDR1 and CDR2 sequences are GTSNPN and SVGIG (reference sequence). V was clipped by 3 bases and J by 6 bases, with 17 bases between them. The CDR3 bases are TGTGCCTGGAGGTTATTTTCGGGGGGCCCCGGGGAGCTGTTTTTT. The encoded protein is CAWRLFSGGPGELFF.

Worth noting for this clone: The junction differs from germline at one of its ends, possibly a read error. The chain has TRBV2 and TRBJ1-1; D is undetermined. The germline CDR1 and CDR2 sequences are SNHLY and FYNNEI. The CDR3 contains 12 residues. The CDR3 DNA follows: TGTGCCAGCAGTCGGTGGAACAGTGAAGCTTTCTTT. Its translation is CASSRWNSEAFF. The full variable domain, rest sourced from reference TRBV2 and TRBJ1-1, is EPEVTQTPSHQVTQMGQEVILRCVPISNHLYFYWYRQILGQKVEFLVSFYNNEISEKSEIFDDQFSVERPDGSNFTLKIRSTKLEDSAMYFCASSRWNSEAFFGQGTRLTVV.

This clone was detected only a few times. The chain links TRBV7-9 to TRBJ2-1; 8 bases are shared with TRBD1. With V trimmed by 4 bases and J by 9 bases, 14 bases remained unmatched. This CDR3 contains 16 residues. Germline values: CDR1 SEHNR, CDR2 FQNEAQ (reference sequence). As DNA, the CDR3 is TGTGCCAGCAGCTCTGCCGGGACAGGAGGTCTAGGTGAGCAGTTCTTC. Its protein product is CASSSAGTGGLGEQFF.

This chain's CDR3 is CASSTGQLLSDEQYF. The DNA of the CDR3 is TGCGCCAGCAGCACGGGACAGCTGTTGTCGGACGAGCAGTACTTC. The gene calls are TRBV5-1 and TRBJ2-7, with 7 positions matching TRBD1. The germline gives CDR1 SGHRS, CDR2 YFSETQ. This CDR3 has 15 residues. Trimming took 4 bases from V and 5 from J; bases not matched to a gene: 12.

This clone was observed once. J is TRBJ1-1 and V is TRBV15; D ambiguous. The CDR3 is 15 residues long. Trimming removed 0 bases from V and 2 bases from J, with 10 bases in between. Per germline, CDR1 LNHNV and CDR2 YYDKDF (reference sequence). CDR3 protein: CATSRDIQVNTEAFF. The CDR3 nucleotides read TGTGCCACCAGCAGAGATATACAAGTAAACACTGAAGCTTTCTTT.

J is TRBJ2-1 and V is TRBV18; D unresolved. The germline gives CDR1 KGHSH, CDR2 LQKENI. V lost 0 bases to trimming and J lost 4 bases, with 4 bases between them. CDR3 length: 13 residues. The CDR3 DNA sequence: TGTGCCAGCTCACCACCGAGTTACAATGAGCAGTTCTTC. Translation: CASSPPSYNEQFF.

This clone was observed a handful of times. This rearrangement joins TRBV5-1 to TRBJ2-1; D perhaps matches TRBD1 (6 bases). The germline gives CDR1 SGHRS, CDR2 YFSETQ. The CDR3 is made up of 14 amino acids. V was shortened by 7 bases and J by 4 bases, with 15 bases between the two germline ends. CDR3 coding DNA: TGCGCCAGCCGCTCCGGACAGATATACAATGAGCAGTTCTTC. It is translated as CASRSGQIYNEQFF.

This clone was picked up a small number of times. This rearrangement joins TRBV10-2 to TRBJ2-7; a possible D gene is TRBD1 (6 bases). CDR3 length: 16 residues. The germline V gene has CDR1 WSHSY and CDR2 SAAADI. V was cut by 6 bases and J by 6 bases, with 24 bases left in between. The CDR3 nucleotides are TGCGCCAGCAGAGACGCAGGGGTTTCCGGGGTCGGCGAGCAGTACTTC. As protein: CASRDAGVSGVGEQYF.